Listed below are T cell receptor beta chains from one sample, sequenced in a study of blood T cell repertoires in COVID-19. TCRdb's copy holds only in-frame clones and misses some; the assay was immunoSEQ multiplex PCR. Of around 260,000 clones in the sample, 80% to 90% were seen once. Sequencing was performed on peripheral blood. The source of these receptors is a man aged 55 to 69 with acute or convalescent COVID-19. Both conserved end residues are part of each CDR3. The D gene is left open where the match is weak. Size is omitted from some rows. Given values are once, few, many or a class for expanded clones.

.	.	TRBJ2-7	TRBV7-9	TGTGCCAGCAGCTTCTCCCCTTATCACGAGCAGTACTTC	CASSFSPYHEQYF
once	.	TRBJ2-2	TRBV27	TGTGCCAGCAGTCCTTTTGGAGGCGCGAACACCGGGGAGCTGTTTTTT	CASSPFGGANTGELFF
.	.	TRBJ2-2	TRBV7-6	TGTGCCAGCAGCTTCCCCCCCAGGGGGCGGGGGGGAGTGCCCGGGGAGCTGTTTTTT	CASSFPPRGRGGVPGELFF
.	TRBD2	TRBJ2-1	TRBV3-1/TRBV3-2	TGTGCCAGCAGCCCAGAAAGACTAGCGGGGGGAAGCCGGCAGTTCTTC	CASSPERLAGGSRQFF
few	TRBD1	TRBJ1-5	TRBV7-9	TGTGCCAGCAGCTCCCAGGGGGCGCCCGAGCCCCAGCATTTT	CASSSQGAPEPQHF
once	TRBD1	TRBJ1-6	TRBV28	TGTGCCAGCAGTTCCAAGGACAGGGCCCCCTATAATTCACCCCTCCACTTT	CASSSKDRAPYNSPLHF
.	.	TRBJ2-3	TRBV6-1	TGTGCCAGCAGTGAGGCGACAGGCACAGATACGCAGTATTTT	CASSEATGTDTQYF
few	.	TRBJ1-5	TRBV29-1	TGCAGCGTTGGGTCAGGGTTGAATCAGCCCCAGCATTTT	CSVGSGLNQPQHF
.	TRBD1	TRBJ1-4	TRBV6-5	TGTGCCAGCGGCGACAGGGGCACAACTAATGAAAAACTGTTTTTT	CASGDRGTTNEKLFF
.	.	TRBJ2-2	TRBV9	TGTGCCAGCAGCGTGGGACCACAGGGTTTAGCTCCCGGGGAGCTGTTTTTT	CASSVGPQGLAPGELFF
.	.	TRBJ1-5	TRBV4-1	TGCGCCAGCAGCCACCGGACAGATTATAGCAATCAGCCCCAGCATTTT	CASSHRTDYSNQPQHF
.	.	TRBJ1-6	TRBV13	TGTGCCAGCAGCTTAGATCAGGGGTCACCCCTCCACTTT	CASSLDQGSPLHF
.	.	TRBJ2-5	TRBV4-3	TGCGCCAGCAGCCCCTCCCTAGCAGTCCAAGAGACCCAGTACTTC	CASSPSLAVQETQYF
.	.	TRBJ1-1	TRBV29-1	TGCAGCGTTGAAGAGGGGGAGGGAGGCACTGAAGCTTTCTTT	CSVEEGEGGTEAFF
.	.	TRBJ2-3	TRBV4-2	TGTGCCAGCAGCCAAGACTTTCTTAGCACAGATACGCAGTATTTT	CASSQDFLSTDTQYF
.	.	TRBJ1-2	TRBV29-1	TGCAGCGTTGAAGGTCTTGAGGTCTACACCTTC	CSVEGLEVYTF
.	.	TRBJ2-5	TRBV2	TGTGCCAGCAGGAAGACAACCCTCGGCCAAGAGACCCAGTACTTC	CASRKTTLGQETQYF
.	.	TRBJ2-5	TRBV3-1/TRBV3-2	TGTGCCAGCAGCCTACAGGGGAGGGAGACCCAGTACTTC	CASSLQGRETQYF
.	TRBD2	TRBJ2-3	TRBV6-2/TRBV6-3	TGTGCCAGCAGTTACCCACGGACTAGCGGGAGCACAGATACGCAGTATTTT	CASSYPRTSGSTDTQYF
.	.	TRBJ2-3	TRBV10-3	TGTGCCATCCCATCGGGACATCACACAGATACGCAGTATTTT	CAIPSGHHTDTQYF
.	.	TRBJ2-6	TRBV7-6	TGTGCCAGCGCCCCGTTGGGCCGGGGGTCGGGGGCCAACGTCCTGACTTTC	CASAPLGRGSGANVLTF
.	.	TRBJ1-4	TRBV15	TGTGCCACCAGCAGAAACGTTCGGGGAGCTAATGAAAAACTGTTTTTT	CATSRNVRGANEKLFF
.	.	TRBJ1-1	TRBV6-2/TRBV6-3	TGTGCCAGCAGTTACTCGCTGGAGGGGACTGAAGCTTTCTTT	CASSYSLEGTEAFF
.	TRBD1	TRBJ1-5	TRBV3-1/TRBV3-2	TGTGCCAGCAGCCAAGAATTAGGGACAGGGTACGATCAGCCCCAGCATTTT	CASSQELGTGYDQPQHF
.	TRBD1	TRBJ2-1	TRBV12-5	TGTGCTAGTGGTCCGGACAGGGTCAATAGCGATATCCGCAATGAGCAGTTCTTC	CASGPDRVNSDIRNEQFF
.	TRBD2	TRBJ2-3	TRBV6-5	TGTGCCAGCAGTTCCTGGACTAGCGGGAGCACAGATACGCAGTATTTT	CASSSWTSGSTDTQYF
.	TRBD2	TRBJ2-7	TRBV9	TGTGCCAGCTCGGGAGGCGGTTACGAGCAGTACTTC	CASSGGGYEQYF
.	.	TRBJ2-2	TRBV3-1/TRBV3-2	TGTGCCAGCAGCCAAGGGACATTCGGGGAGCTGTTTTTT	CASSQGTFGELFF
.	TRBD1	TRBJ1-4	TRBV5-4	TGTGCCAGCAGCCCTGGACAGGGACATGAAAAACTGTTTTTT	CASSPGQGHEKLFF
.	.	TRBJ2-1	TRBV24-1	TGTGCCACCAGTGATTTTTCTGGGGGGAATGTCCATGAGCAGTTCTTC	CATSDFSGGNVHEQFF
.	TRBD2	TRBJ2-2	TRBV7-9	TGTGCCAGCAGCACATCTAGCGGGGGGGACACCGGGGAGCTGTTTTTT	CASSTSSGGDTGELFF
once	.	TRBJ1-1	TRBV7-8	TGTGCCAGCAGCTTTACCACAGGGCCTGTTTCCACTGAAGCTTTCTTT	CASSFTTGPVSTEAFF
.	.	TRBJ1-2	TRBV20-1	TGCAGTGCTAGTTCCTCCGGGACCGCGGGGCGCTACACCTTC	CSASSSGTAGRYTF